This is a list of T cell receptor beta chains from one sample in a study of cytomegalovirus exposure and HLA in healthy donors. The repertoire was sequenced with immunoSEQ multiplex PCR; TCRdb's copy has only in-frame clones and lacks some. This table holds 120,000 to 150,000 clones, about four fifths found once. The sample consisted of PBMCs. Every receptor here comes from a woman aged 40 to 49 in good health and CMV-seropositive. Both conserved end residues are part of each CDR3. The order of the fields is D gene, J gene, V gene, clone size, CDR3 protein, CDR3 DNA. A D gene is named only where the DNA matches it firmly. A row's size may be missing; if present it is once, few, many or a size class.

>TRBD1|TRBJ2-1|TRBV10-3|NA
CAIRSDRGGDEQFF
TGTGCCATCAGAAGCGACAGGGGTGGCGATGAGCAGTTCTTC
>NA|TRBJ2-3|TRBV25-1|NA
CASSEYRGGTDTQYF
TGTGCCAGCAGTGAATACAGGGGGGGCACAGATACGCAGTATTTT
>NA|TRBJ1-1|TRBV19|NA
CASRIRGGTDMNTEAFF
TGTGCCAGTAGAATACGTGGGGGGACCGATATGAACACTGAAGCTTTCTTT
>NA|TRBJ1-1|TRBV7-2|NA
CASSSGGLGPGTEAFF
TGTGCCAGCAGCTCGGGTGGACTGGGCCCCGGCACTGAAGCTTTCTTT
>TRBD1|TRBJ1-2|TRBV6-5|NA
CASSQGGSYGYTF
TGTGCCAGCTCCCAGGGGGGTAGCTATGGCTACACCTTC
>NA|TRBJ1-1|TRBV5-1|NA
CASSLDSMNTEAFF
TGCGCCAGCAGCTTAGACTCCATGAACACTGAAGCTTTCTTT
>NA|TRBJ1-1|TRBV5-1|few
CASSLVSDTEAFF
TGCGCCAGCAGCTTGGTTTCGGACACTGAAGCTTTCTTT
>TRBD2|TRBJ2-1|TRBV30|NA
CAVSTGTSTNEQFF
TGTGCCGTATCAACCGGGACTAGTACTAATGAGCAGTTCTTC
>NA|TRBJ1-2|TRBV7-2|NA
CASSLPRGYGYTF
TGTGCCAGCAGCTTACCACGGGGATATGGCTACACCTTC
>NA|TRBJ1-5|TRBV10-1|NA
CASSFIQFGWEPQHF
TGCGCCAGCAGCTTCATACAGTTCGGCTGGGAGCCCCAGCATTTT
>TRBD1|TRBJ2-1|TRBV7-2|NA
CASSPSPPGRGYSYNEQFF
TGTGCCAGCAGTCCATCCCCCCCGGGCAGGGGGTACTCCTACAATGAGCAGTTCTTC
>TRBD1|TRBJ2-7|TRBV4-1|NA
CASSQAGQGHYEQYF
TGCGCCAGCAGCCAAGCTGGACAGGGACACTACGAGCAGTACTTC
>NA|TRBJ2-2|TRBV6-5|NA
CASSQPSTGELFF
TGTGCCAGCAGCCAACCCAGTACAGGGGAGCTGTTTTTT
>NA|TRBJ2-3|TRBV6-5|NA
CASSLARFFTDTQYF
TGTGCCAGCAGCCTAGCCCGGTTTTTCACAGATACGCAGTATTTT
>TRBD2|TRBJ2-3|TRBV9|once
CASSVDGASGGLRSDTQYF
TGTGCCAGCAGCGTAGATGGGGCTAGCGGGGGGCTAAGGTCAGATACGCAGTATTTT
>TRBD1|TRBJ2-7|TRBV15|NA
CATSTGGKAEQYF
TGTGCCACCAGCACAGGGGGCAAAGCCGAGCAGTACTTC
>TRBD1|TRBJ1-6|TRBV6-6|NA
CASSSTGTVNSPLHF
TGTGCCAGCAGTTCGACCGGGACAGTCAATTCACCCCTCCACTTT
>NA|TRBJ2-7|TRBV5-1|NA
CASSPGAWEQYF
TGCGCCAGCAGCCCGGGAGCTTGGGAGCAGTACTTC
>NA|TRBJ2-2|TRBV5-1|NA
CASSLDWETGELFF
TGCGCCAGCAGCTTGGACTGGGAGACCGGGGAGCTGTTTTTT
>NA|TRBJ2-7|TRBV28|NA
CASTQGGLDEQYF
TGTGCCAGCACTCAGGGGGGACTGGACGAGCAGTACTTC
>TRBD1|TRBJ2-7|TRBV15|many
CATSRPARTGGLDEQYF
TGTGCCACCAGCAGACCGGCCAGGACAGGGGGCTTGGACGAGCAGTACTTC
>NA|TRBJ1-2|TRBV19|once
CASSPWGSYGYTF
TGTGCCAGTAGTCCTTGGGGCTCCTATGGCTACACCTTC
>TRBD2|TRBJ2-1|TRBV29-1|NA
CSVTRGGSYNEQFF
TGCAGCGTTACCCGCGGGGGCTCCTACAATGAGCAGTTCTTC
>TRBD1|TRBJ1-1|TRBV5-1|NA
CASNITGGRNTEAFF
TGCGCCAGCAACATAACAGGGGGCAGGAACACTGAAGCTTTCTTT
>TRBD1|TRBJ1-1|TRBV14|NA
CASSFGQGRTEAFF
TGTGCCAGCAGCTTCGGACAGGGAAGAACTGAAGCTTTCTTT
>NA|TRBJ1-1|TRBV18|NA
CASSETGNTEAFF
TGTGCCAGCTCCGAAACAGGGAACACTGAAGCTTTCTTT
>NA|TRBJ1-2|TRBV30|once
CAWSLQDNYGYTF
TGTGCCTGGAGTCTACAGGATAACTATGGCTACACCTTC
>NA|TRBJ1-3|TRBV14|NA
CASSQDTHSGNTIYF
TGTGCCAGCAGCCAAGATACTCACTCTGGAAACACCATATATTTT
>NA|TRBJ2-7|TRBV5-6|NA
CASSLGTLSLDGLYEQYF
TGTGCCAGCAGCTTGGGCACCCTAAGTTTGGACGGACTCTACGAGCAGTACTTC
>TRBD2|TRBJ2-3|TRBV9|NA
CASSVEGTSGTDTQYF
TGTGCCAGCAGCGTAGAAGGGACTAGCGGCACAGATACGCAGTATTTT
>NA|TRBJ2-3|TRBV10-3|NA
CAISDPVALPDTQYF
TGTGCCATCAGTGACCCGGTCGCCCTCCCAGATACGCAGTATTTT
>TRBD2|TRBJ2-5|TRBV27|NA
CASSSGTSGRKTQYF
TGTGCCAGCAGCTCCGGGACTAGCGGGAGAAAGACCCAGTACTTC
>TRBD1|TRBJ2-7|TRBV5-1|few
CASSATDRGRSSYEQYF
TGCGCCAGCAGCGCTACTGACAGGGGGAGGAGCTCCTACGAGCAGTACTTC
>NA|TRBJ2-2|TRBV5-1|NA
CASSIGSGELFF
TGCGCCAGCAGCATCGGGTCTGGGGAGCTGTTTTTT
>NA|TRBJ1-2|TRBV28|NA
CASSFLENGYTF
TGTGCCAGCAGTTTCCTCGAGAATGGCTACACCTTC
>NA|TRBJ2-3|TRBV6-5|NA
CASRPGGPIADTQYF
TGTGCCAGCAGGCCCGGAGGGCCGATTGCAGATACGCAGTATTTT
>NA|TRBJ2-2|TRBV4-3|NA
CASSQVTGWAHTGELFF
TGCGCCAGCAGCCAAGTTACGGGATGGGCCCACACCGGGGAGCTGTTTTTT
>TRBD1|TRBJ1-1|TRBV11-2|few
CASSLGHMTGTEAFF
TGTGCCAGCAGCTTAGGCCATATGACAGGGACTGAAGCTTTCTTT
>NA|TRBJ2-7|TRBV11-2|NA
CASATLFREINEQYF
TGTGCCAGCGCCACATTATTTAGGGAGATCAACGAGCAGTACTTC
>TRBD2|TRBJ2-1|TRBV5-4|NA
CASSGGLVVNEQFF
TGTGCCAGCAGCGGGGGACTAGTAGTCAATGAGCAGTTCTTC
>TRBD1|TRBJ1-1|TRBV29-1|NA
CSESTGLAEAFF
TGCAGCGAATCGACAGGGTTAGCTGAAGCTTTCTTT
>NA|TRBJ2-7|TRBV14|once
CASSQGGPYEQYF
TGTGCCAGCAGCCAAGGCGGCCCATACGAGCAGTACTTC
>NA|TRBJ1-3|TRBV7-8|NA
CASRQQGHSGNTIYF
TGTGCCAGCAGACAACAGGGCCACTCTGGAAACACCATATATTTT
>NA|TRBJ1-6|TRBV6-1|NA
CAGSGTQNSPLHF
TGTGCCGGCTCCGGGACTCAGAATTCACCCCTCCACTTT
>TRBD2|TRBJ2-1|TRBV7-6|NA
CASSSIAGGEQFF
TGTGCCAGCAGCTCGATAGCGGGGGGAGAGCAGTTCTTC
>NA|TRBJ2-7|TRBV18|NA
CASSTLGTGGDYEQYF
TGTGCCAGCTCAACCCTCGGCACTGGCGGTGACTACGAGCAGTACTTC
>NA|TRBJ2-7|TRBV28|NA
CASSGEWGGEQYF
TGTGCCAGCAGTGGGGAATGGGGCGGCGAGCAGTACTTC
>TRBD1|TRBJ1-2|TRBV29-1|NA
CSVEGDRATTF
TGCAGCGTTGAAGGGGACAGGGCGACAACCTTC
>TRBD1|TRBJ2-7|TRBV19|NA
CASSIVSGQGSSYEQYF
TGTGCCAGTAGTATAGTCTCGGGACAGGGGAGCTCCTACGAGCAGTACTTC
>NA|TRBJ1-2|TRBV12-5|NA
CASGTVTAGYTF
TGTGCTAGTGGAACTGTGACAGCTGGCTACACCTTC
>NA|TRBJ2-7|TRBV5-1|NA
CASSLKGGNEQYF
TGCGCCAGCAGCTTGAAGGGAGGTAACGAGCAGTACTTC
>NA|TRBJ1-6|TRBV11-2|NA
CASSDLGGPSSPLHF
TGTGCCAGCAGCGACCTAGGGGGACCTAGTTCACCCCTCCACTTT
>NA|TRBJ2-1|TRBV7-3|NA
CASSPAGTRRANEQFF
TGTGCCAGCAGCCCAGCCGGGACTCGCCGCGCCAATGAGCAGTTCTTC
>TRBD2|TRBJ2-2|TRBV27|NA
CASSAAGEATGELFF
TGTGCCAGCAGTGCGGCGGGGGAGGCCACCGGGGAGCTGTTTTTT